The clone carrying this T cell receptor beta chain occurred a few times. The sample is drawn from a study of T cells in localized non-small cell lung cancer. Assay used: immunoSEQ multiplex PCR; TCRdb lists only in-frame clones, some missing. Of 900 to 1,000 clones listed, approximately 25% were seen once; the top ten hold about a fifth. V was shortened by 5 bases and J by 4 bases, with 11 bases between the two germline ends. From germline, CDR1 is MNHGY and CDR2 SAAAGT. The CDR3 has 14 residues. The chain couples TRBV6-8 to TRBJ2-2; TRBD2 is a possible D gene (5 bases). The origin of this receptor is a woman aged 40-69 years with stage III lung adenocarcinoma. The sample was normal lung tissue next to the tumor, taken before any cancer treatment. In nucleotides, the CDR3 is TGTGCCAGCAGTGCCTTAGCGAGCACCGGGGAGCTGTTTTTT. Encoded protein: CASSALASTGELFF.